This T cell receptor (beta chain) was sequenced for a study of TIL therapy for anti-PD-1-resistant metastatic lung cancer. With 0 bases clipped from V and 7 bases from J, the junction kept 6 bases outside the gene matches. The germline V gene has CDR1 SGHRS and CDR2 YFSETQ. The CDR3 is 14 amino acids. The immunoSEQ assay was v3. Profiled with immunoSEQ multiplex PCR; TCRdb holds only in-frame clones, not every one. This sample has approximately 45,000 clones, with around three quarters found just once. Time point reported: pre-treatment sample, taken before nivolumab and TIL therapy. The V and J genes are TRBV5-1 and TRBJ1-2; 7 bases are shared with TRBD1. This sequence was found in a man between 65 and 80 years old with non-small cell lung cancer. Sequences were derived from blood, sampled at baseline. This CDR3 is CASSLGQGAGGYTF. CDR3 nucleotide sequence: TGCGCCAGCAGCTTGGGACAGGGCGCGGGTGGCTACACCTTC.